The rows below give T cell receptor beta chains drawn from one sample of a study of shared clonotypes between healthy human individuals. Profiling relied on immunoSEQ multiplex PCR, and the TCRdb table lists in-frame clones only, not all of them. This table has some 1,400,000 clones, approximately 97% appearing once. Sequenced: naive CD4+ T cells sorted from blood. These receptors were collected from a man in his thirties or forties in good health. Both conserved end residues are trimmed from each CDR3. Fields, in order: J gene, V gene, clone size, CDR3 protein. Only part of the rows carry a size: once, few, many, or a class if the clone is expanded.

TRBJ2-7 | TRBV16 | . | ASSQSSAGAHEQY
TRBJ2-2 | TRBV9 | . | ASSVERANTGELF
TRBJ2-1 | TRBV7-3 | . | ASSLKGLAGVTTGNEQF
TRBJ2-7 | TRBV7-3 | . | ASSLPTDEQY
TRBJ2-7 | TRBV6-1 | . | ASSVRQGAAEQY
TRBJ2-3 | TRBV9 | . | ASSVARLGGPPQY
TRBJ2-3 | TRBV29-1 | once | SAAGAQDTQY
TRBJ2-7 | TRBV7-9 | . | ASSLHGEQY
TRBJ1-1 | TRBV6-1 | . | ASSVRLQAF
TRBJ1-4 | TRBV7-2 | . | ASSADGTNEKLF
TRBJ2-5 | TRBV18 | . | ASSPPSGETQY
TRBJ1-1 | TRBV28 | . | ASQLQGAVGNTEAF
TRBJ1-1 | TRBV5-6 | once | ASNLGGPGGNTEAF
TRBJ2-7 | TRBV10-3 | . | AISESGTPYEQY
TRBJ1-4 | TRBV5-4 | . | ASSLEGTGEPRLF
TRBJ1-5 | TRBV27 | . | ASSFRGGQPQH
TRBJ1-1 | TRBV7-9 | . | ASSPQGPRGTEAF
TRBJ2-7 | TRBV28 | . | ASSGGLAVSSAEQY
TRBJ2-1 | TRBV6-1 | . | ASSYRADSYNEQF
TRBJ1-2 | TRBV2 | . | ASSGGGNYGYT
TRBJ2-1 | TRBV7-2 | . | ASRVTRMSSYNEQF
TRBJ2-2 | TRBV28 | . | ASSLSFWGQGITGELF
TRBJ1-4 | TRBV6-6 | . | ASSYRGASRDEKLF
TRBJ2-4 | TRBV28 | . | ASSLGGALAKNIQY
TRBJ2-7 | TRBV11-2 | once | ASSLIQGYEQY
TRBJ2-7 | TRBV27 | . | ATRDTFYEQY
TRBJ2-7 | TRBV28 | . | ASHRSSYEQY
TRBJ2-5 | TRBV5-1 | . | ASSFLTSGSGGETQY
TRBJ2-5 | TRBV20-1 | . | SGEGEETQY
TRBJ1-1 | TRBV7-3 | once | ASSLTGIDTEAF
TRBJ1-5 | TRBV18 | once | ASSQGLSEQPQH
TRBJ2-5 | TRBV6-1 | . | ASSGPQGLWDGTQY
TRBJ1-4 | TRBV28 | . | ASRDVTRHEKLF
TRBJ2-2 | TRBV28 | . | ASSLWMDLAGVSPNTGELF
TRBJ1-2 | TRBV2 | once | ASKTGDRGYGYT
TRBJ1-2 | TRBV5-6 | . | ASSLARGIYT
TRBJ2-1 | TRBV10-3 | . | AISPSMGREGPYNEQF
TRBJ1-1 | TRBV11-2 | . | ASSLGSLGMNTEAF
TRBJ2-6 | TRBV18 | once | ASSPRTSGSSGANVLT
TRBJ1-5 | TRBV29-1 | . | SAGVQNQPQH
TRBJ2-2 | TRBV19 | . | ASSMGVLVITGELF
TRBJ1-1 | TRBV9 | . | ASSVVGGQAAAF
TRBJ2-7 | TRBV20-1 | once | SAPRRYEQY
TRBJ2-2 | TRBV5-8 | . | ASSLKGLTFTGELF
TRBJ2-7 | TRBV27 | . | ASSPGLAYEQY
TRBJ2-5 | TRBV5-1 | . | ASNRDLQETQY
TRBJ1-2 | TRBV5-1 | . | ASSLLAGQGAETGYT
TRBJ2-2 | TRBV6-4 | once | ASSEGGQGYTGELF
TRBJ2-1 | TRBV7-9 | . | ASSPSGSPYNEQF
TRBJ1-1 | TRBV19 | . | ASSPGARAF